The clone carrying this T cell receptor (beta chain) turned up a few times. Its antigen is not identified. The data originate from a study of cytomegalovirus exposure and HLA in healthy donors. The PCR used 60 Vbeta and 13 Jbeta primers. Study processing details: A later analysis tallied some 84 million unique TCR beta chains, some 10 million of them shared. Repertoires were generated with immunoSEQ multiplex PCR, while TCRdb's copy carries only in-frame clones and drops some. D and trimming were read from the DNA, whereas the V and J calls and clone size are those reported in that table. The sample lists about 130,000 clones, roughly 17% occurring once. Points from the study as a whole: Productive rates of about 90% or about 30% were seen for most TCR beta V segments in an earlier analysis. When the data were analyzed later, several of the most significant clusters appeared to be linked to common viral pathogens.

The sequencing sample was made of PBMCs. This receptor was identified in a female donor in good health and CMV-seropositive.

The DNA of the CDR3 is TGTGCCAGCAGCTTAAGGAGGACAGGGTTTGGGAGGACAGATACGCAGTATTTT. This sequence encodes CASSLRRTGFGRTDTQYF. The genes are TRBV7-3 and TRBJ2-3, with 8 bases lining up with TRBD1. J lost 3 bases, V lost 1 base, and 12 bases had no gene match. The CDR3 totals 18 residues. Germline V lookup: CDR1 SGHTA, CDR2 FQGTGA.